These T cell receptor beta chains were read from a single sample in a study of siplizumab effects on memory and regulatory T cells. TCRdb keeps only in-frame clones here, not all; method: immunoSEQ multiplex PCR. Among roughly 100,000 clones listed, around nine tenths were seen once. Sequencing was performed on non-Treg CD4+ T cells sorted from blood. Receptor source: a human donor in good health. Both conserved end residues are part of each CDR3. The D gene is left open where the match is weak. Some rows have no size entry. The others give once, few or many, or a class for an expanded clone.

TRBV10-2	TRBJ1-2	TRBD1	14	.	TGCGCCAGCAGTCAGGGGGGGTATAGCTATGGCTACACCTTC	CASSQGGYSYGYTF
TRBV7-6	TRBJ1-1	.	13	.	TGTGCCAGCAGCTTAGCCGGGAACACTGAAGCTTTCTTT	CASSLAGNTEAFF
TRBV6-1	TRBJ1-2	.	16	.	TGTGCCAGCAGTGAACCGAGGACAACCGCTAACTATGGCTACACCTTC	CASSEPRTTANYGYTF
TRBV29-1	TRBJ1-1	.	12	.	TGCAGCGTTGGACAGAAGAACACTGAAGCTTTCTTT	CSVGQKNTEAFF
TRBV19	TRBJ1-5	.	12	.	TGTGCCAGTAGTCCTACAGGGTTACCCCAGCATTTT	CASSPTGLPQHF
TRBV7-2	TRBJ1-1	.	13	few	TGTGCCAGCAGCTTAGTAGTGAACACTGAAGCTTTCTTT	CASSLVVNTEAFF
TRBV27	TRBJ2-5	.	14	.	TGTGCCAGCAGTTTTTTTGACAGCCAAGAGACCCAGTACTTC	CASSFFDSQETQYF
TRBV28	TRBJ2-2	TRBD1	16	.	TGTGCCAGCAGTTTCCCGGGACAGGTCCGGGCCGGGGAGCTGTTTTTT	CASSFPGQVRAGELFF
TRBV30	TRBJ1-2	TRBD1	15	.	TGTGCCTGGAGCCTCCGGAGGCAGGGGGTTGGTGGCTACACCTTC	CAWSLRRQGVGGYTF
TRBV19	TRBJ2-7	TRBD2	15	.	TGTGCCAGTAGTAGATCTAGCGGGAGTCCCTACGAGCAGTACTTC	CASSRSSGSPYEQYF
TRBV30	TRBJ2-6	TRBD2	17	.	TGTGCCTGGAAGGGGACTAGCGGTATTACTGGGGCCAACGTCCTGACTTTC	CAWKGTSGITGANVLTF
TRBV7-6	TRBJ1-1	.	18	.	TGTGCCAGCAGTCAATCGAGGGGGGGCAGGGGCCTAGGCACTGAAGCTTTCTTT	CASSQSRGGRGLGTEAFF
TRBV12-5	TRBJ2-1	TRBD2	15	.	TGTGCTAGTGGTCCAGGGACTAGCGGGAGCCATGAGCAGTTCTTC	CASGPGTSGSHEQFF
TRBV2	TRBJ1-1	.	14	.	TGTGCCAGCATCATGGACACCCCGAACACTGAAGCTTTCTTT	CASIMDTPNTEAFF
TRBV28	TRBJ2-2	.	16	.	TGTGCCAGCAGTCTGGGAACAGGCCACAACACCGGGGAGCTGTTTTTT	CASSLGTGHNTGELFF